The T cell receptor (beta chain) described here comes from a study of T-cell memory formation after mild COVID-19. Study conclusions and caveats: Clones that shrank (day 15 to 85) were balanced CD4/CD8, whereas later expanders leaned CD4+. Still unconfirmed is whether the second-wave clones peaking on day 37 recognized SARS-CoV-2. Memory from before infection featured some responding clones, which suggests cross-reactive memory joined. CD8+ contracting clones occupied EMRA, while CD4+ ones occupied mainly CM and EM.

This clonotype showed up just a few times. The antigen is undetermined. TCRdb re-derived calls from the 5' RACE reads in MiXCR, one entry per CDR3 protein. The sample includes under 90,000 distinct CDR3 sequences, approximately 13% of them seen just once. This CDR3 has 14 residues. The germline V gene encodes CDR1 LNHNV and CDR2 YYDKDF (reference sequence). V was clipped by 8 bases and J by 7 bases; unmatched bases: 10. The sequenced material came from PBMCs or a T cell subset sorted from them (not recorded which). The V gene is TRBV15, the J gene TRBJ2-3, with TRBD2 matching 9 bases. This TCR came from an adult woman who had mild COVID-19 (a few samples of this study predate the infection). Cell type and time point are not known. In nucleotides, the CDR3 is TGTGCCACCGGCGGGGGGGCGTTGAGTAATACGCAGTATTTT. Translation: CATGGGALSNTQYF.